Listed below are T cell receptor beta chains from one sample, sequenced in a study of identical twins. TCRdb analysed the 5' RACE reads with MiXCR anew, one entry per CDR3 protein. Of approximately 230,000 distinct CDR3 sequences listed, over 11% are singletons. The sample comprised memory (CD45RO+) T cells sorted from blood. The receptors originated from a woman aged 18-35 years in good health. CDR3s include the opening cysteine and the closing phenylalanine or tryptophan.

>14|TRBJ2-7|TRBV20-1
CSANPGQGMYEQYF
>12|TRBJ1-2|TRBV5-6
CASSEGPTGYTF
>14|TRBJ2-6|TRBV3-1
CASSHASGANVLTF
>13|TRBJ1-2|TRBV5-1
CASSEGNRVGYTF
>13|TRBJ2-1|TRBV20-1
CSASSDSYNEQFF
>18|TRBJ2-1|TRBV4-1
CASSQVDLGLAGGNEQFF
>19|TRBJ1-5|TRBV15
CATSRDLLAERRGNQPQHF
>15|TRBJ2-4|TRBV20-1
CSARDWRVGKNIQYF
>13|TRBJ1-1|TRBV29-1
CSVLATGNTEAFF
>13|TRBJ2-7|TRBV4-2
CASSQPQGYEQYF
>16|TRBJ1-3|TRBV7-2
CASSIQAALRGNTIYF
>12|TRBJ1-1|TRBV12-3/TRBV12-4
CASRSLGYEAFF
>14|TRBJ1-2|TRBV5-1
CASSLGTPNYGYTF
>14|TRBJ2-2|TRBV20-1
CSAPGQVSAGELFF
>12|TRBJ2-3|TRBV7-3
CASSPNRDTQYF
>17|TRBJ2-1|TRBV7-9
CASSLIRPGTRTNEQFF
>13|TRBJ2-7|TRBV20-1
CSARGQLSYEQYF
>13|TRBJ2-2|TRBV7-7
CASSSTNTGELFF
>16|TRBJ2-6|TRBV27
CASSTVGVSGANVLTF
>12|TRBJ1-1|TRBV4-3
CASSQGSGKAFF